This TCR beta chain was observed in a study of blood T cell repertoires in COVID-19. V lost 4 bases to trimming and J lost 7 bases, with 14 bases between them. The CDR3 sequence is 14 residues long. Germline V CDR1 and CDR2: SGHDT, YYEEEE. In the authors' workflow: Nucleated cell counts were estimated from reference gene primer amplification. The table came from immunoSEQ multiplex PCR; TCRdb's copy has only in-frame clones and leaves some out. V and J calls and clone size are copied from that table; D and trimming were computed from the DNA. The data contain about 190,000 clones, about 72% of them singletons.

Sequencing was carried out using PBMCs or T cells enriched from blood (not recorded which). The TCR sequence derives from a woman aged 50 to 65 who had recovered from COVID-19. The chain uses TRBV5-6 and TRBJ1-4, with a possible D match to TRBD1 (6 bases). CDR3 sequence: CASSRAGAGEKLFF. CDR3 DNA: TGTGCCAGCAGCCGGGCAGGGGCGGGTGAAAAACTGTTTTTT.